This entry lists 16 T cell receptor beta chains sequenced from one sample in a study of blood T cell repertoires in COVID-19. Using immunoSEQ multiplex PCR, the repertoire was profiled, and TCRdb retains in-frame clones only, with some absent. The sample carries about 250,000 clones, around 83% recorded once. Input material: peripheral blood. The receptors stem from a man older than 75 with acute or convalescent COVID-19.

The chain links TRBV7-9 to TRBJ1-4; perhaps TRBD1 as D (6 bases). Germline V lookup: CDR1 SEHNR, CDR2 FQNEAQ (reference sequence). V dropped 1 base and J dropped 8 bases, with 20 bases sitting between them. The CDR3 is 17 amino acids. CDR3 sequence reads: CASSLGGLLPSNEKLFF. The CDR3 nucleotides are TGTGCCAGCAGCTTAGGGGGGCTCCTTCCGTCCAACGAAAAACTGTTTTTT. Drawing the rest from reference TRBV7-9 and TRBJ1-4, the complete variable domain is DTGVSQNPRHKITKRGQNVTFRCDPISEHNRLYWYRQTLGQGPEFLTYFQNEAQLEKSRLLSDRFSAERPKGSFSTLEIQRTEQGDSAMYLCASSLGGLLPSNEKLFFGSGTQLSVL.

The V call is TRBV19, the J call TRBJ1-5; TRBD1 agrees at 7 bases. The CDR3 is 17 amino acids. The V gene's germline CDR1 is LNHDA and CDR2 SQIVND (reference sequence). V shed 7 bases and J 2 bases; nucleotides not matched to a gene: 14. CDR3 sequence reads: CASTPNPTGAGNQPQHF. The CDR3 DNA reads TGTGCCAGTACCCCTAACCCAACAGGGGCGGGCAATCAGCCCCAGCATTTT. Full variable domain (rest looked up from reference TRBV19 and TRBJ1-5): DGGITQSPKYLFRKEGQNVTLSCEQNLNHDAMYWYRQDPGQGLRLIYYSQIVNDFQKGDIAEGYSVSREKKESFPLTVTSAQKNPTAFYLCASTPNPTGAGNQPQHFGDGTRLSIL.

This chain links TRBV2 with TRBJ1-2; D ambiguous. The length of the CDR3 is 12 residues. Germline V lookup: CDR1 SNHLY, CDR2 FYNNEI. V lost 8 bases and J lost 2, with 9 bases in between. DNA of the CDR3: TGTGCCAGCGCGGAGACGAACTATGGCTACACCTTC. It specifies CASAETNYGYTF.

The gene calls are TRBV5-1 and TRBJ2-2; 13 bases agree with TRBD2. The CDR3 covers 15 residues. The trim removed 4 bases at V and 6 bases at J, leaving 3 bases unmatched. The germline V gene encodes CDR1 SGHRS and CDR2 YFSETQ. Written as DNA, the CDR3 is TGCGCCAGCAGCCCGGGACTAGCGGGACCCGGGGAGCTGTTTTTT. It specifies CASSPGLAGPGELFF.

This sequence joins TRBV5-4 and TRBJ2-1; 7 bases are shared with TRBD2. This CDR3 spans 15 amino acids. V was clipped by 2 bases and J by 2 bases; unmatched bases: 4. CDR1 SGHNT and CDR2 YYREEE come from the germline V gene (reference sequence). The CDR3 reads CASSFGAGTYNEQFF. The CDR3, as DNA: TGTGCCAGCAGCTTCGGAGCGGGAACCTACAATGAGCAGTTCTTC. Filled out from reference TRBV5-4 and TRBJ2-1, the complete variable domain reads ETGVTQSPTHLIKTRGQQVTLRCSSQSGHNTVSWYQQALGQGPQFIFQYYREEENGRGNFPPRFSGLQFPNYSSELNVNALELDDSALYLCASSFGAGTYNEQFFGPGTRLTVL.

This chain uses TRBV9 with TRBJ1-1; a weak D match, TRBD1 (5 bases). The germline gives CDR1 SGDLS, CDR2 YYNGEE. The V and J ends lost 2 bases and 0 bases respectively, with 11 bases between them. The length of the CDR3 is 15 residues. This CDR3 is CASSVLQGVNTEAFF. The CDR3 DNA reads TGTGCCAGCAGCGTCCTCCAAGGGGTGAACACTGAAGCTTTCTTT. Filled out from reference TRBV9 and TRBJ1-1, the complete variable domain reads DSGVTQTPKHLITATGQRVTLRCSPRSGDLSVYWYQQSLDQGLQFLIQYYNGEERAKGNILERFSAQQFPDLHSELNLSSLELGDSALYFCASSVLQGVNTEAFFGQGTRLTVV.

This clone was counted a few times. V gene TRBV27 combines with J gene TRBJ1-2; 7 bases map to TRBD1. Germline CDR1 is MNHEY and CDR2 is SMNVEV (reference sequence). The CDR3 consists of 14 residues. Trimming at V came to 4 bases and at J to 3 bases, leaving 5 bases not matched to a gene. The chain's CDR3 is CASSYRTGDYGYTF. The CDR3 coding sequence is TGTGCCAGCAGTTATAGGACAGGAGACTATGGCTACACCTTC.

The V and J genes are TRBV5-1 and TRBJ2-2; D gene ambiguous. The V gene's germline CDR1 is SGHRS and CDR2 YFSETQ. The CDR3 sequence is 12 residues long. V was pared by 5 bases and J by 7 bases, with 9 bases between. CDR3 nucleotide sequence: TGCGCCAGCAGATTCGGTGTCGGGGAGCTGTTTTTT. Translated: CASRFGVGELFF.

The rearrangement uses TRBV7-8 and TRBJ2-7; D gene uncertain. Trimming cost V 0 bases and J 0 bases, with 9 bases left between them. This CDR3 spans 15 amino acids. Germline CDR1 SGHVS, CDR2 FQNEAQ. CDR3 DNA: TGTGCCAGCAGCTTAGCTTTGGGCAGCTCCTACGAGCAGTACTTC. Translation gives CASSLALGSSYEQYF.

The V gene is TRBV7-9, the J gene TRBJ1-1, with D uncertain. The V end lost 1 base, the J end lost 5 bases, and 11 bases lay between the germline ends. The CDR3 extends over 14 amino acids. Germline V gene lookup returns CDR1 SEHNR and CDR2 FQNEAQ (reference sequence). The CDR3 DNA reads TGTGCCAGCAGCTTAGTGGACGCGGGGACTGAAGCTTTCTTT. It is translated as CASSLVDAGTEAFF.

The CDR3 region has the DNA TGCAGTGCTAGTGGGGACAGGGGCTACGAGCAGTACTTC. Translated, it gives CSASGDRGYEQYF. The chain links TRBV20-1 to TRBJ2-7; 10 bases are shared with TRBD1. Trimming removed 3 bases from V and 3 bases from J; junction bases left unmatched: 2. Germline values: CDR1 DFQATT, CDR2 SNEGSKA (reference sequence). This CDR3 region has 13 residues.

The chain is built from TRBV6-5 and TRBJ1-2, with 7 bases identical to TRBD1. CDR1 and CDR2 (germline): MNHEY, SVGAGI. This CDR3 region has 14 residues. V was clipped by 4 bases and J by 5 bases; unmatched bases: 7. CDR3: CASSFQGDGYGYTF. As DNA, the CDR3 is TGTGCCAGCAGTTTCCAGGGGGATGGTTATGGCTACACCTTC.

V usage is TRBV11-1 and J usage is TRBJ2-1, with D tentatively TRBD1 (5 bases). CDR3 length: 13 residues. The ends were cut back, 3 bases at V and 5 bases at J, with 8 bases in the middle. Germline lookup yields CDR1 SGHAT and CDR2 FQDESV (reference sequence). CDR3 in DNA: TGTGCCAGCAGCTTCGTCAGGGACAATGAGCAGTTCTTC. Amino acid sequence: CASSFVRDNEQFF.

This chain uses TRBV6-1 with TRBJ2-7, with TRBD1 identical over 8 bases. Germline assignment: CDR1 MNHNS and CDR2 SASEGT. J was trimmed by 7 bases and V by 3 bases; bases with no gene match: 11. CDR3 length equals 15 residues. This CDR3 is CASSDTGTGPREQYF. The CDR3 coding sequence is TGTGCCAGCAGTGATACCGGGACAGGCCCTCGGGAGCAGTACTTC.

This chain joins TRBV29-1 and TRBJ2-1; TRBD2 matches at 7 bases. Germline CDR1 is SQVTM and CDR2 is ANQGSEA. The CDR3 totals 12 residues. The ends lost 3 bases at V and 5 bases at J; junction bases unmatched: 1. CDR3 sequence (DNA): TGCAGCGTTGATCTAGCGGACAATGAGCAGTTCTTC. Translation gives CSVDLADNEQFF.

The chain uses TRBV5-1 and TRBJ2-1; possible D gene TRBD1, 6 bases. Looked up from germline, CDR1 is SGHRS and CDR2 is YFSETQ. The CDR3 is 14 residues long. Deletions cut 4 bases from V and 3 bases from J, with 11 bases between. The CDR3 loop reads CASSLGQSYNEQFF. CDR3 DNA: TGCGCCAGCAGCCTAGGACAGAGCTACAATGAGCAGTTCTTC.